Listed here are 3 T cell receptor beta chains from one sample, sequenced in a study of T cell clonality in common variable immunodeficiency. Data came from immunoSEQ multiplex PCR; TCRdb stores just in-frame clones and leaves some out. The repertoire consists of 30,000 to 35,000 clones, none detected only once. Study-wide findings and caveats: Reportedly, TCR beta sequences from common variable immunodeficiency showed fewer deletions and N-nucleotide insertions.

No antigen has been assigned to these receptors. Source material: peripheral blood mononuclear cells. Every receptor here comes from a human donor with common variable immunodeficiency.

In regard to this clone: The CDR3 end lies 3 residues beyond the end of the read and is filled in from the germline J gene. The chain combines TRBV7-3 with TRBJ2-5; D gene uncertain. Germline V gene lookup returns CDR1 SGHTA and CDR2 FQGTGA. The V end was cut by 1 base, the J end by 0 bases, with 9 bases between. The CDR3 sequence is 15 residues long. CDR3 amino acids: CASSLNGRDQETQYF. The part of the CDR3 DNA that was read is TGTGCCAGCAGCTTAAATGGCCGAGACCAAGAGACC.

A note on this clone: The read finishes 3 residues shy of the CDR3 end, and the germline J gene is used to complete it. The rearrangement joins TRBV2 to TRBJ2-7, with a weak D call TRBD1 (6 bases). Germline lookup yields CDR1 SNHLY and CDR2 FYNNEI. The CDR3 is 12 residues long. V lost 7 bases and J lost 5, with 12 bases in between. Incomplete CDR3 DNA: TGTGCCAGCAAAGGGGCAGGGGACGAG. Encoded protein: CASKGAGDE. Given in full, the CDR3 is CASKGAGDEQYF.

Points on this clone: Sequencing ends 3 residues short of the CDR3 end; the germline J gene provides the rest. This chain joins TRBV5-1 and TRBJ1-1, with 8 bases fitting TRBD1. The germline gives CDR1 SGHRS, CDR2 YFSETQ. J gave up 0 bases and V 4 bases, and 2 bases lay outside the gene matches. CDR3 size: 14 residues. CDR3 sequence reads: CASSPDRVNTEAFF. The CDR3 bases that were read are TGCGCCAGCAGCCCGGACAGGGTGAACACTGAA.